These 5 T cell receptor beta chains share one sample of origin, sequenced in a study of blood T cells in healthy people across ages. The use of a sample-barcoded 5' primer and a J-beta primer mix characterized a second PCR of roughly 6 to 12 cycles. TCRdb re-derived calls from the 5' RACE reads in MiXCR, one entry per CDR3 protein. The sample lists some 700,000 distinct CDR3 sequences, around 40% occurring once. Sample: blood. The source is a woman between 55 and 75 years old in good health.

This sequence joins TRBV9 and TRBJ2-7; no firm D call. This CDR3 contains 16 residues. V gave up 4 bases and J gave up 3 bases, with 20 bases separating them. Germline CDR1 and CDR2: SGDLS and YYNGEE. CDR3 amino acids: CASSPQAEAIVYEQYF. CDR3 nucleotide sequence: TGTGCCAGCAGCCCGCAAGCAGAGGCAATCGTCTACGAGCAGTACTTC.

The rearrangement joins TRBV10-2 to TRBJ2-7; perhaps TRBD2 as D (5 bases). CDR3 length: 14 residues. Germline-derived CDR1 and CDR2 are WSHSY and SAAADI. V was shortened by 0 bases and J by 1 base, with 7 bases between the two germline ends. For the CDR3, the DNA is TGCGCCAGCAGTGAGTCAGGCGGGTCCTACGAGCAGTACTTC. This translates into CASSESGGSYEQYF.

The rearrangement uses TRBV10-3 and TRBJ2-3; D is perhaps TRBD1 (6 bases). The germline gives CDR1 ENHRY, CDR2 SYGVKD. Trimming removed 10 bases at V and 1 base at J, with 15 bases between. The length of the CDR3 is 14 residues. CDR3 region: CATKQGRGTDTQYF. DNA for the CDR3: TGTGCCACCAAACAGGGAAGGGGCACAGATACGCAGTATTTT.

In this sample, this clonotype turned up a few times. One end of the junction fails to match germline, which may point to a read error. The CDR3 spells CASSPAARASQREFF. The CDR3 nucleotides are TGCGCCAGCAGTCCGGCAGCCAGGGCCTCCCAACGAGAGTTCTTC. The chain recombines TRBV12-3 or TRBV12-4 with TRBJ2-1; a weak D match, TRBD1 (5 bases). This CDR3 comprises 15 residues.

The V and J genes are TRBV20-1 and TRBJ2-3; tentative D call: TRBD2 (5 bases). Germline V gene sequence: CDR1 DFQATT, CDR2 SNEGSKA (reference sequence). V lost 3 bases, J lost 6 bases, and 16 bases lay in between. This CDR3 is 14 amino acids long. CDR3 in DNA: TGCAGTGCTAGGGATTTAACCTCGGGGGATACGCAGTATTTT. Translation gives CSARDLTSGDTQYF.